These 16 T cell receptor beta chains originate from one sample sequenced in a study of spatial heterogeneity in lung cancer. One entry per CDR3 protein, called by TCRdb with MiXCR from the 5' RACE reads. The table includes about 45,000 distinct CDR3 sequences, over 6.5% detected once. Time point defined: sample taken at primary tumor resection. The specimen was PBMCs, collected at surgery. The receptors stem from a female donor with early-stage non-small cell lung cancer.

On this clonotype itself: This may be a read error: a much more frequent sequence differs by one nucleotide. The chain recombines TRBV5-6 with TRBJ2-5; D is perhaps TRBD1 (5 bases). Trimming stripped 4 bases from V and 5 bases from J, with 15 bases between. The CDR3 spans 14 residues. The germline V gene has CDR1 SGHDT and CDR2 YYEEEE. The CDR3 region is CASSLRAVAETQYF. The CDR3 DNA is TGTGCCAGCAGCCTCAGGGCGGTTGCGGAGACCCAGTACTTC. The variable domain in full, with the rest retrieved from reference TRBV5-6 and TRBJ2-5, is DAGVTQSPTHLIKTRGQQVTLRCSPKSGHDTVSWYQQALGQGPQFIFQYYEEEERQRGNFPDRFSGHQFPNYSSELNVNALLLGDSALYLCASSLRAVAETQYFGPGTRLLVL.

This clonotype was recorded at least ten times. The genes are TRBV29-1 and TRBJ1-1, with no clear D. The germline V gene encodes CDR1 SQVTM and CDR2 ANQGSEA. The CDR3 contains 10 residues. Trimming stripped 0 bases from V and 8 bases from J, with 4 bases between. The CDR3 protein is CSVEELEAFF. The CDR3 DNA sequence: TGCAGCGTTGAAGAACTGGAAGCTTTCTTT.

The CDR3 bases are TGTGCCAGCAGTTACTCGAACGTTCTTGAAGCTTTCTTT. Protein sequence: CASSYSNVLEAFF. The chain is built from TRBV6-2 or TRBV6-3 and TRBJ1-1; D is unresolved. Germline values: CDR1 MNHEY, CDR2 SVGEGT. V lost 0 bases and J lost 7, with 9 bases in between. The CDR3 has 13 residues.

J is TRBJ1-3 and V is TRBV6-5; unclear D gene. From germline, CDR1 is MNHEY and CDR2 SVGAGI. The ends were cut back, 6 bases at V and 0 bases at J, with 9 bases in the middle. This CDR3 spans 14 amino acids. CDR3 region: CASRKNYSGNTIYF. The CDR3 DNA follows: TGTGCCAGCAGAAAAAATTACTCTGGAAACACCATATATTTT.

Many counts were recorded for this clonotype. This chain connects TRBV4-3 to TRBJ2-4; D is perhaps TRBD1 (6 bases). The germline V and J ends were trimmed by 3 bases and 2 bases, with 17 bases remaining between them. CDR3 length: 17 residues. Per germline, CDR1 LGHNA and CDR2 YSLEER. The CDR3: CASSHPTGMGTKNIQYF. The CDR3 nucleotides read TGCGCCAGCAGCCACCCCACAGGGATGGGGACCAAAAACATTCAGTACTTC.

In this sample, this clonotype turned up a few times. V gene TRBV20-1 combines with J gene TRBJ1-6, with D perhaps TRBD1 (6 bases). Trimming removed 0 bases from V and 7 bases from J, with 13 bases in between. CDR1 and CDR2 from the germline V gene are DFQATT and SNEGSKA (reference sequence). The CDR3 has 15 amino acids. The CDR3 DNA follows: TGCAGTGCTAGAGATTGGACAGAGGAGAATTCACCCCTCCACTTT. This sequence encodes CSARDWTEENSPLHF.

This clonotype was detected only a few times. This chain connects TRBV5-1 to TRBJ1-4; D might be TRBD1 (5 bases). Trimming stripped 1 base from V and 17 bases from J, with 15 bases between. There are 12 residues in the CDR3. CDR1 and CDR2 (germline): SGHRS, YFSETQ. The CDR3 DNA is TGCGCCAGCAGCTTGACAGGATCGACTATCTTTTTT. It is translated as CASSLTGSTIFF.

This clonotype was found many times. The chain is built from TRBV24-1 and TRBJ2-2, with 13 bases fitting TRBD2. The CDR3 has 16 residues. V lost 10 bases and J lost 1; bases outside the gene matches: 5. Looked up from germline, CDR1 is KGHDR and CDR2 is SFDVKD. The CDR3 region is CATGLAGYKNTGELFF. The CDR3 bases are TGTGCCACGGGACTAGCGGGGTATAAGAACACCGGGGAGCTGTTTTTT.

This clonotype turned up a few times. The gene calls are TRBV2 and TRBJ2-7; 7 nucleotides match TRBD1. The junction had 6 bases not matched to a gene; V was cut back by 3 bases and J by 7 bases. Germline values: CDR1 SNHLY, CDR2 FYNNEI. CDR3 length: 13 amino acids. The CDR3 DNA sequence: TGTGCCAGCAGTGAGACAGGGTTCTGGGAGCAGTACTTC. This encodes CASSETGFWEQYF.

CDR3 nucleotides: TGTGCCAGCAGGAAAGGGACTGAAGCTTTCTTT. This translates into CASRKGTEAFF. This chain joins TRBV6-6 and TRBJ1-1, with unresolved D. Per germline, CDR1 MNHNY and CDR2 SVGAGI (reference sequence). The CDR3 contains 11 residues. Trimming left V 6 bases short and J 5 bases short, with 7 bases between.

The rearrangement uses TRBV5-1 and TRBJ2-7; D perhaps matches TRBD1 (5 bases). V lost 4 bases and J lost 0, with 14 bases in between. The CDR3 covers 15 residues. CDR1 SGHRS and CDR2 YFSETQ come from the germline V gene. The CDR3 DNA reads TGCGCCAGCAGCCCCCAGACAGAGAGCTCCTACGAGCAGTACTTC. This codes for CASSPQTESSYEQYF.

V gene TRBV7-2 combines with J gene TRBJ1-5, with 12 bases that match TRBD1. V lost 5 bases and J lost 7; bases outside the gene matches: 6. The CDR3 contains 15 residues. Germline V gene sequence: CDR1 SGHTA, CDR2 FQGNSA. The CDR3 DNA follows: TGTGCCAGCAGCCGGGACAGGGGGCAAGGGCAGCCCCAGCATTTT. Amino acids: CASSRDRGQGQPQHF. The full variable domain, its missing parts supplied by reference TRBV7-2 and TRBJ1-5, is GAGVSQSPSNKVTEKGKDVELRCDPISGHTALYWYRQSLGQGLEFLIYFQGNSAPDKSGLPSDRFSAERTGGSVSTLTIQRTQQEDSAVYLCASSRDRGQGQPQHFGDGTRLSIL.

This rearrangement joins TRBV6-1 to TRBJ2-3; 11 positions match TRBD2. V was clipped by 6 bases and J by 0 bases; unmatched bases: 17. The CDR3 loop spans 20 amino acids. Per the germline V gene, CDR1 is MNHNS and CDR2 is SASEGT. CDR3 sequence: CASSQQRGLAVQASTDTQYF. The CDR3 DNA reads TGTGCCAGCAGCCAACAACGGGGACTAGCGGTTCAGGCAAGCACAGATACGCAGTATTTT.

The genes are TRBV5-1 and TRBJ2-3, with a tentative D call TRBD2 (6 bases). Trimming stripped 0 bases from V and 2 bases from J, with 10 bases between. The CDR3 extends over 15 amino acids. Germline V gene data show CDR1 as SGHRS and CDR2 as YFSETQ. Written as DNA, the CDR3 is TGCGCCAGCAGCTTGGCGGGACTTAACACAGATACGCAGTATTTT. Translation gives CASSLAGLNTDTQYF.

A remark on this clonotype: At one of its ends the junction is not consistent with the germline gene, which may arise from a read error. This chain joins TRBV6-5 and TRBJ1-6, with D possibly matching TRBD1 (6 bases). CDR3 length equals 11 residues. Germline-derived CDR1 and CDR2 are MNHEY and SVGAGI. The CDR3 DNA sequence: TGTGCCAACAGTTACAGGGATCGGCTCCACTTT. Translating gives CANSYRDRLHF.

This clonotype has only a few counts. DNA for the CDR3: TGTGCCACCAGTGATTTGCCGGCGGGGGCCACAGATACGCAGTATTTT. This sequence encodes CATSDLPAGATDTQYF. The chain uses TRBV24-1 and TRBJ2-3, with a weak D call TRBD2 (7 bases). The CDR3 is made up of 16 amino acids. The V end was cut by 0 bases, the J end by 2 bases, with 11 bases between. CDR1 is KGHDR and CDR2 is SFDVKD in the germline V gene.